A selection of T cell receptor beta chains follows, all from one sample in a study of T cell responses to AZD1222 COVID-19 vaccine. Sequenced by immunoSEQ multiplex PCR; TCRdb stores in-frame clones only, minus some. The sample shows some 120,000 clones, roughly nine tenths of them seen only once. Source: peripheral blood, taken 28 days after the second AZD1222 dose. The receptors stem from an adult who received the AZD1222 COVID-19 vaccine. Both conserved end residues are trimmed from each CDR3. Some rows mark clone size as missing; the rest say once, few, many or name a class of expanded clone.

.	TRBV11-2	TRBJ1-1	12	ASSAPSLGTEAF
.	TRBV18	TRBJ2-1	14	ASSPPGPRETNEQF
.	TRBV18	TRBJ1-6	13	ASSPNEIYNSPLH
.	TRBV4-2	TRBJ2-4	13	ASSQGLAGVNIQY
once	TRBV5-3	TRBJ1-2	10	ARSPWTLGYT
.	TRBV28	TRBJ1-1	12	ASSSRTLHTEAF
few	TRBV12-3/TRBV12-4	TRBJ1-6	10	ASSFSGSPLH
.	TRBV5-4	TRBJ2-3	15	ASSLAPPDRSTDTQY
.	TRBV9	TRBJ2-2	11	ASGSPNTGELF
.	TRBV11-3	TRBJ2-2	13	ASSWGQGYTGELF
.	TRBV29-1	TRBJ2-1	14	SVVHLAGVSYNEQF
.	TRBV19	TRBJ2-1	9	ATHRGHEQF
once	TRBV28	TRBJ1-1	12	ASSRKPGGTEAF
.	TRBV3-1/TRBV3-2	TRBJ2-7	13	ASSHRTNRYYEQY
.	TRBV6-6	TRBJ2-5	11	ASSYKLLETQY
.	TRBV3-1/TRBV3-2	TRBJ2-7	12	ASSQTGYSYEQY
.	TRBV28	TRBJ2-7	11	ASSLTPSYEQY
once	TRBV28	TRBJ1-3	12	ATLRTGVGNTIY
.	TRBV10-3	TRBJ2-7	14	AISDPTSGRSYEQY
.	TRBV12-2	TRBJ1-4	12	ASRLLRTDEKLF
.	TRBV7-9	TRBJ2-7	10	ASSLWGAEQY
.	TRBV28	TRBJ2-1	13	ASSTVQGLYNEQF
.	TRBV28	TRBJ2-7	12	ASTRTSGSYEQY
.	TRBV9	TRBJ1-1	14	ASSLSKQGGNTEAF
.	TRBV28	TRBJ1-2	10	ASSFQSYGYT
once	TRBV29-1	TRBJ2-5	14	SVLTLRSGGGGAQY
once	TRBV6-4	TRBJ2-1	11	ASSGDSHNEQF
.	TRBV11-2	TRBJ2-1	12	ASSLQGAYNEQF
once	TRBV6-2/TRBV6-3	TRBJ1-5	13	ASSKLGPSNQPQH
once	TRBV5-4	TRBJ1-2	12	ASSLAGGGYGYT
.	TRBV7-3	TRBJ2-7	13	ASSDKTGGSGEQY
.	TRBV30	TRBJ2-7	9	AWGTNYEQY
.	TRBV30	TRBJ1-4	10	AWSQINEKLF
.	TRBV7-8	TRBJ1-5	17	ASSPNRDRGGYSNQPQH
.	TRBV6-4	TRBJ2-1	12	ASRNTNRGNEQF
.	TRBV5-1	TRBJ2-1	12	ASSFSTGDDEQF
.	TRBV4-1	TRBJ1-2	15	ASSQGPPGPRQNGYT
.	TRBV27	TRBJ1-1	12	ASSPNRVRTEAF
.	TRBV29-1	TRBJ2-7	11	SVGTGEGYEQY
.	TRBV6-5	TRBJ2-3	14	ASSYSEGAGADTQY
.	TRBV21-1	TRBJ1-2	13	ASSKVLGTDYGYT
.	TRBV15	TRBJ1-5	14	ATSRDIGTGNQPQH
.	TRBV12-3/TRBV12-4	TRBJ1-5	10	ASSEGSQPQH
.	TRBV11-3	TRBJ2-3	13	ASSLGAMGTDTQY
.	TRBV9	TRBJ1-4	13	ASSLSPATNEKLF
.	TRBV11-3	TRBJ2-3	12	ASSLDGPADTQY